The source of this T cell receptor beta chain is a study of cytotoxic CD8 clonotypes in ibrutinib-treated CLL. Trimming removed 9 bases at V and 5 bases at J, with 19 bases between. The CDR3 is made up of 15 amino acids. Germline values: CDR1 LGHNT, CDR2 FRNRAP. The repertoire was sequenced with immunoSEQ multiplex PCR; TCRdb's copy has only in-frame clones and lacks some. The sample includes roughly 130,000 clones, roughly 90% seen only once; the top ten take 9.5% to 14%. The chain uses TRBV12-5 and TRBJ2-2, with D perhaps given as TRBD1 or TRBD2 (5 bases each). Source: PBMCs, taken after 12 months of ibrutinib treatment. The source is a human donor with chronic lymphocytic leukemia. CDR3 sequence (DNA): TGTGCTAGCGCCGCGGCAGGGACCGGAACCGGGGAGCTGTTTTTT. It translates to CASAAAGTGTGELFF. Full variable domain (outside the CDR3, taken from reference TRBV12-5 and TRBJ2-2): DARVTQTPRHKVTEMGQEVTMRCQPILGHNTVFWYRQTMMQGLELLAYFRNRAPLDDSGMPKDRFSAEMPDATLATLKIQPSEPRDSAVYFCASAAAGTGTGELFFGEGSRLTVL.